This T cell receptor (beta chain) was recovered during a study of cytomegalovirus exposure and HLA in healthy donors. Findings and limits, study-wide: Listed as cytomegalovirus-associated were around 160 TCR beta chains.

Worth noting for this clone: Its antigen is still unknown.

CDR3 size: 17 residues. Germline assignment: CDR1 SEHNR and CDR2 FQNEAQ (reference sequence). The V and J ends lost 0 bases and 6 bases respectively, with 21 bases between them. It was the roughly 130-subject validation cohort, separate from the roughly 700-subject first cohort, to which the donors belonged. Generated by immunoSEQ multiplex PCR, the TCRdb table keeps only in-frame clones and is missing some. The table records some 190,000 clones, 86% of them present only once. The sample consisted of PBMCs. The clonotype was recovered from a man aged 30 to 45 in good health and CMV-seropositive. The chain is built from TRBV7-9 and TRBJ2-7; D may be TRBD1 or TRBD2 (6 bases each). DNA of the CDR3: TGTGCCAGCAGCTTAGCGGTCTATCGGGGGCGGTCCAGCGAGCAGTACTTC. This encodes CASSLAVYRGRSSEQYF.